Shown below are 22 T cell receptor beta chains from a single sample sequenced in a study of blood T cell repertoires in COVID-19. The repertoire was sequenced with immunoSEQ multiplex PCR; TCRdb's copy has only in-frame clones and lacks some. The sample lists approximately 150,000 clones, around four fifths occurring once. The sequencing sample was made of PBMCs or T cells enriched from blood (not recorded which). The receptors were gathered from a middle-aged woman who had recovered from COVID-19.

V is TRBV29-1 and J is TRBJ1-4; D is uncertain. Germline lookup yields CDR1 SQVTM and CDR2 ANQGSEA. The CDR3 has 14 amino acids. V lost 0 bases, J lost 7 bases, and 12 bases lay in between. For the CDR3, the DNA is TGCAGCGTTGAAGATTCGGCAGGTGGTGAAAAACTGTTTTTT. It is translated as CSVEDSAGGEKLFF.

The chain couples TRBV9 to TRBJ2-5; 11 bases agree with TRBD2. V gave up 3 bases and J gave up 5 bases; unmatched junction bases: 3. Germline-derived CDR1 and CDR2 are SGDLS and YYNGEE. CDR3 length: 14 residues. In DNA, the CDR3 is TGTGCCAGCAGCGGACTAGCGGGGCACGAGACCCAGTACTTC. It specifies CASSGLAGHETQYF.

The V gene is TRBV29-1, the J gene TRBJ2-7, with a weak D call TRBD2 (5 bases). Germline CDR1 SQVTM, CDR2 ANQGSEA. CDR3 length: 11 amino acids. Deletions cut 1 base from V and 9 bases from J, with 10 bases between. As DNA, the CDR3 is TGCAGCGTTGAAGTCGGGGTTGGGCAGTACTTC. As protein: CSVEVGVGQYF.

The rearrangement uses TRBV7-9 and TRBJ2-7; a possible D gene is TRBD1 (6 bases). Germline CDR1 and CDR2: SEHNR and FQNEAQ (reference sequence). The CDR3 covers 14 residues. Trimming removed 0 bases at V and 3 bases at J, with 9 bases between. The CDR3 sequence is CASSLAGRGYEQYF. In nucleotides, the CDR3 is TGTGCCAGCAGCTTAGCGGGCAGGGGCTACGAGCAGTACTTC.

The CDR3 is CASSQSWTGTYNEQFF. In DNA form, the CDR3 reads TGCGCCAGCAGCCAATCTTGGACAGGGACCTACAATGAGCAGTTCTTC. The chain employs TRBV4-1 and TRBJ2-1; 8 nucleotides match TRBD1. Unmatched junction bases numbered 5, after V lost 2 bases and J lost 2 bases. The CDR3 totals 16 residues. Germline CDR1 reads MGHRA; CDR2 reads YSYEKL.

CDR3 sequence reads: CASSLSQSVGNTIYF. In nucleotides, the CDR3 is TGTGCCAGCAGTTTATCACAGTCGGTTGGAAACACCATATATTTT. The V call is TRBV27, the J call TRBJ1-3; unclear D gene. Trimming shortened V by 0 bases and J by 3 bases, and 9 bases separated the two germline ends. Germline V gives CDR1 MNHEY, CDR2 SMNVEV (reference sequence). This CDR3 is built from 15 residues.

The rearrangement joins TRBV5-6 to TRBJ2-1, with 10 bases fitting TRBD2. CDR1 is SGHDT and CDR2 is YYEEEE in the germline V gene. J was trimmed by 9 bases and V by 4 bases; bases with no gene match: 10. This CDR3 has 15 amino acids. CDR3 in DNA: TGTGCCAGCAGCCTGACTAGCGGGCTATCGGGTGAGCAGTTCTTC. Protein product: CASSLTSGLSGEQFF.

This chain links TRBV7-9 with TRBJ2-2, with TRBD2 matching 10 bases. CDR1 SEHNR and CDR2 FQNEAQ come from the germline V gene (reference sequence). Trimming cost V 5 bases and J 6 bases; bases outside gene matches: 15. The CDR3 has 18 amino acids. CDR3 DNA: TGTGCCAGCAGCCCCCGTGGGCTAGCGGGAGTGTTCGCCGGGGAGCTGTTTTTT. This encodes CASSPRGLAGVFAGELFF.

The chain recombines TRBV5-4 with TRBJ1-1; maybe TRBD1 (6 bases). CDR3 length: 15 residues. The V end was cut by 0 bases, the J end by 2 bases, with 11 bases between. Per germline, CDR1 SGHNT and CDR2 YYREEE (reference sequence). The CDR3 nucleotides read TGTGCCAGCAGCTTGGTCGAGGGGGTCAACACTGAAGCTTTCTTT. Translated, it gives CASSLVEGVNTEAFF.

The V and J genes are TRBV10-3 and TRBJ2-1; D unresolved. The CDR3 has 13 residues. Trimming stripped 0 bases from V and 4 bases from J, with 4 bases between. Germline CDR1 reads ENHRY; CDR2 reads SYGVKD. This CDR3 reads CAISESQYNEQFF. CDR3 bases: TGTGCCATCAGTGAGTCCCAATACAATGAGCAGTTCTTC.

The chain uses TRBV19 and TRBJ1-2, with 7 bases identical to TRBD1. V lost 6 bases, J lost 5 bases, and 12 bases stayed unmatched. This CDR3 region has 15 residues. Germline V gene data show CDR1 as LNHDA and CDR2 as SQIVND (reference sequence). DNA of the CDR3: TGTGCCAGTAGCCGACAGGGAAAGGGTGATTATGGCTACACCTTC. Protein: CASSRQGKGDYGYTF. The full variable domain, rest sourced from reference TRBV19 and TRBJ1-2, is DGGITQSPKYLFRKEGQNVTLSCEQNLNHDAMYWYRQDPGQGLRLIYYSQIVNDFQKGDIAEGYSVSREKKESFPLTVTSAQKNPTAFYLCASSRQGKGDYGYTFGSGTRLTVV.

This clone was seen a handful of times. The DNA of the CDR3 is TGTGCCAGCTCACCTCTCAGGGCGGGAGTCAGCACAGATACGCAGTATTTT. Translated: CASSPLRAGVSTDTQYF. This chain uses TRBV18 with TRBJ2-3; 7 bases map to TRBD2. The CDR3 contains 17 residues. From germline, CDR1 is KGHSH and CDR2 LQKENI. Trimming at V came to 3 bases and at J to 0 bases, leaving 9 bases not matched to a gene.

The chain couples TRBV7-8 to TRBJ2-2; D is possibly TRBD2 (5 bases). V dropped 0 bases and J dropped 6 bases, with 11 bases sitting between them. The germline V gene encodes CDR1 SGHVS and CDR2 FQNEAQ. The CDR3 is 15 amino acids. DNA of the CDR3: TGTGCCAGCAGCTTAGCTTCCGGGGATGCCGGGGAGCTGTTTTTT. Its translation is CASSLASGDAGELFF.

The chain has TRBV7-9 and TRBJ2-7; perhaps TRBD1 as D (5 bases). The germline gives CDR1 SEHNR, CDR2 FQNEAQ (reference sequence). The CDR3 is 13 amino acids. V gave up 3 bases and J gave up 7 bases, with 13 bases separating them. In DNA form, the CDR3 reads TGTGCCAGCAGCTTGACTCTAGGGGTTGAGCAGTACTTC. This encodes CASSLTLGVEQYF.

The chain links TRBV6-1 to TRBJ1-3; 7 bases fit TRBD1. V shed 2 bases, J shed 4 bases, and the junction held 11 bases outside the gene matches. Looked up from germline, CDR1 is MNHNS and CDR2 is SASEGT. The CDR3 spans 17 residues. The CDR3 is CASSEKSRGLLGNTIYF. The CDR3 DNA is TGTGCCAGCAGTGAAAAATCCAGGGGGTTGCTGGGAAACACCATATATTTT.

V and J are TRBV4-2 and TRBJ2-7, with a possible D match to TRBD2 (5 bases). Trimming removed 2 bases from V and 7 bases from J, with 15 bases in between. The CDR3 contains 14 residues. The germline CDR1 and CDR2 sequences are LGHNA and YNFKEQ. For the CDR3, the DNA is TGTGCCAGCAGCCAACCCGGGGTCCTTAGTGAGCAGTACTTC. Its translation is CASSQPGVLSEQYF.

This clone was seen a single time. The rearrangement uses TRBV29-1 and TRBJ1-1; tentatively, D is TRBD1 (5 bases). The length of the CDR3 is 13 residues. Looked up from germline, CDR1 is SQVTM and CDR2 is ANQGSEA. V was shortened by 1 base and J by 11 bases, with 17 bases between the two germline ends. The CDR3 protein is CSVEGGPGLEAFF. The CDR3, as DNA: TGCAGCGTTGAAGGTGGTCCAGGGTTAGAGGCTTTCTTT.

The chain links TRBV27 to TRBJ1-1; D remains unclear. This CDR3 comprises 13 residues. V gave up 4 bases and J gave up 3 bases, with 9 bases separating them. The V gene's germline CDR1 is MNHEY and CDR2 SMNVEV (reference sequence). CDR3 in amino acids: CASSYTGDTEAFF. CDR3 DNA: TGTGCCAGCAGTTACACCGGGGACACTGAAGCTTTCTTT.

This chain uses TRBV18 with TRBJ2-2; possibly TRBD1 for D (5 bases). CDR1 is KGHSH and CDR2 is LQKENI in the germline V gene. This CDR3 is built from 18 residues. V lost 1 base to trimming and J lost 6 bases, with 21 bases between them. The CDR3 here is CASSPRRSGAFGAGELFF. The CDR3 DNA is TGTGCCAGCTCACCACGCAGGAGTGGGGCGTTTGGGGCCGGGGAGCTGTTTTTT.

Ten or more counts support this clone. The rearrangement joins TRBV5-5 to TRBJ2-5; possibly TRBD2 for D (6 bases). This CDR3 region has 15 residues. CDR1 is SGHKS, CDR2 YYEKEE, per germline (reference sequence). V lost 0 bases, J lost 4 bases, and 13 bases lay in between. This CDR3 reads CASSLDSGSGETQYF. CDR3 sequence (DNA): TGTGCCAGCAGCTTGGATAGCGGATCCGGAGAGACCCAGTACTTC.

The rearrangement links TRBV5-1 to TRBJ2-5; unclear D gene. The V end was cut by 4 bases, the J end by 2 bases, with 3 bases between. The germline gives CDR1 SGHRS, CDR2 YFSETQ. The CDR3 loop spans 11 amino acids. CDR3 coding DNA: TGCGCCAGCAGCGAGCAAGAGACCCAGTACTTC. Amino acid sequence: CASSEQETQYF.

The chain couples TRBV11-2 to TRBJ1-3; D is ambiguous. The CDR3 has 12 residues. V was cut by 5 bases and J by 1 base, with 3 bases left in between. CDR1 and CDR2 (germline): SGHAT, FQNNGV. CDR3 bases: TGTGCCAGCAGCCAGTCTGGAAACACCATATATTTT. This codes for CASSQSGNTIYF. Complete variable domain (other parts from reference TRBV11-2 and TRBJ1-3): EAGVAQSPRYKIIEKRQSVAFWCNPISGHATLYWYQQILGQGPKLLIQFQNNGVVDDSQLPKDRFSAERLKGVDSTLKIQPAKLEDSAVYLCASSQSGNTIYFGEGSWLTVV.